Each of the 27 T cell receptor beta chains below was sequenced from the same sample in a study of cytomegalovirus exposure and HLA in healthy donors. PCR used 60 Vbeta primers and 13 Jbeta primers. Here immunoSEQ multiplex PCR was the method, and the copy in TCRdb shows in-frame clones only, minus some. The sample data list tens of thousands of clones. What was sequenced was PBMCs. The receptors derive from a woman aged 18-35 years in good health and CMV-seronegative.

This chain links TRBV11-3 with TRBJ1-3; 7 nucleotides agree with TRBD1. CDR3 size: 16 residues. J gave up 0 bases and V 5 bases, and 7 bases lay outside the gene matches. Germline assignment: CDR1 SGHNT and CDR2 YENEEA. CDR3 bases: TGTGCCAGCAGCCCAAGACAGGGCCGCTCTGGAAACACCATATATTTT. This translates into CASSPRQGRSGNTIYF. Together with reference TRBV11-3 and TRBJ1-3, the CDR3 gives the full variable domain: EAGVVQSPRYKIIEKKQPVAFWCNPISGHNTLYWYLQNLGQGPELLIRYENEEAVDDSQLPKDRFSAERLKGVDSTLKIQPAELGDSAVYLCASSPRQGRSGNTIYFGEGSWLTVV.

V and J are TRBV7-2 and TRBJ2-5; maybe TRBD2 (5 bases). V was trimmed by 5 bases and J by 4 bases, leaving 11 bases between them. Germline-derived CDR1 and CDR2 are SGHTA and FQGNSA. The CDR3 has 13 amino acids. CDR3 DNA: TGTGCCAGCAGCCCCGGCGGGTTAGAGACCCAGTACTTC. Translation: CASSPGGLETQYF. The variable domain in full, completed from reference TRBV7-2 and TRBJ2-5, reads GAGVSQSPSNKVTEKGKDVELRCDPISGHTALYWYRQSLGQGLEFLIYFQGNSAPDKSGLPSDRFSAERTGGSVSTLTIQRTQQEDSAVYLCASSPGGLETQYFGPGTRLLVL.

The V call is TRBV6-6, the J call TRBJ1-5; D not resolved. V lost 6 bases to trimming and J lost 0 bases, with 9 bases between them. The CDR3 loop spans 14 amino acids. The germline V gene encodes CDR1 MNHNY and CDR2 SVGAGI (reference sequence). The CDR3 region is CASSRDTSNQPQHF. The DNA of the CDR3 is TGTGCCAGCAGCAGAGACACTAGCAATCAGCCCCAGCATTTT.

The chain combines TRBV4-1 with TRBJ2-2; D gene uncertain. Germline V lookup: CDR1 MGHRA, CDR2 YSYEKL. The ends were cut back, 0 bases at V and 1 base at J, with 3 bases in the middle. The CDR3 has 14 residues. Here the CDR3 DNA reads TGCGCCAGCAGCCAAGACAGGAACACCGGGGAGCTGTTTTTT. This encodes CASSQDRNTGELFF.

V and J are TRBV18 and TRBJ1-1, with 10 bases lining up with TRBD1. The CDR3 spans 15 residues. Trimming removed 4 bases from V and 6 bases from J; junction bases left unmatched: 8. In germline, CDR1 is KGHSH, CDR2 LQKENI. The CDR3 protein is CASSQSGTGAPEAFF. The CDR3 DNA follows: TGTGCCAGCTCACAATCCGGGACAGGGGCGCCTGAAGCTTTCTTT.

The CDR3 region has the DNA TGTGCCAGCAGCTTAAGGGGGCCCACAGATACGCAGTATTTT. It is translated as CASSLRGPTDTQYF. This sequence joins TRBV7-2 and TRBJ2-3; 7 bases are shared with TRBD1. Unmatched junction bases numbered 1, after V lost 2 bases and J lost 2 bases. The CDR3 covers 14 residues. Per the germline V gene, CDR1 is SGHTA and CDR2 is FQGNSA.

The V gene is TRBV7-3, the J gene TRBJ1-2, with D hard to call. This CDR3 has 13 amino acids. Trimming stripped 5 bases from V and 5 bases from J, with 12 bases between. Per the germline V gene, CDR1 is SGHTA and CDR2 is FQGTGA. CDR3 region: CASSPGVQYGYTF. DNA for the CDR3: TGTGCCAGCAGCCCGGGTGTCCAGTATGGCTACACCTTC.

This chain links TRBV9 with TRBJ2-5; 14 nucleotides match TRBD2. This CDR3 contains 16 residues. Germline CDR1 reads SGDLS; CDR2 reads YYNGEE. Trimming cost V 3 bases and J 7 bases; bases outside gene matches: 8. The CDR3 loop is CASSAGLAGDQGTQYF. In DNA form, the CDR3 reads TGTGCCAGCAGCGCGGGACTAGCGGGGGACCAGGGGACCCAGTACTTC.

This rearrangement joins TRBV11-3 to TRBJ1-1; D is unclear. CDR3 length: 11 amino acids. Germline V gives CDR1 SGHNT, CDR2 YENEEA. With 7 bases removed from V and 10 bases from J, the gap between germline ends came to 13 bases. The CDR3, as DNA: TGTGCCAGCATCTCGTATCGGGGAGCTTTCTTT. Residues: CASISYRGAFF.

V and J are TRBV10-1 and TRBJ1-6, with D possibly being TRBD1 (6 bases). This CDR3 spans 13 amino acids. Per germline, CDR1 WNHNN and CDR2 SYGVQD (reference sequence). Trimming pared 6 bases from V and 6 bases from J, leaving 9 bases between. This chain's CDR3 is CASSGTPNSPLHF. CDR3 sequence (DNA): TGCGCCAGCAGCGGGACACCTAATTCACCCCTCCACTTT.

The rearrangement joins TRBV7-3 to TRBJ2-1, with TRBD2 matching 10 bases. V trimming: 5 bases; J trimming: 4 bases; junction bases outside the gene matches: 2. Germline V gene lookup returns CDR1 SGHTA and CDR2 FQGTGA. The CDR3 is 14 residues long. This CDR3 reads CASSRSGGYNEQFF. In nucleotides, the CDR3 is TGTGCCAGCAGCCGTAGCGGGGGGTACAATGAGCAGTTCTTC.

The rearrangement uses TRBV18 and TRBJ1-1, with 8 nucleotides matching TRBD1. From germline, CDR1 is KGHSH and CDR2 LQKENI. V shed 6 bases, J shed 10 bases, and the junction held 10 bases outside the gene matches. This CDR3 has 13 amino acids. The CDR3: CASSPIDRGTAFF. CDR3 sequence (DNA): TGTGCCAGCTCCCCGATCGACAGGGGAACAGCTTTCTTT. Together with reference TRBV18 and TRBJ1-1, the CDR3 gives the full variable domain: NAGVMQNPRHLVRRRGQEARLRCSPMKGHSHVYWYRQLPEEGLKFMVYLQKENIIDESGMPKERFSAEFPKEGPSILRIQQVVRGDSAAYFCASSPIDRGTAFFGQGTRLTVV.

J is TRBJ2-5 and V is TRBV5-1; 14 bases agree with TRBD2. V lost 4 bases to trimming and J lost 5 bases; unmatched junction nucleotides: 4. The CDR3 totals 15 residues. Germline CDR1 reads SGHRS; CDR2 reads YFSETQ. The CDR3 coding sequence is TGCGCCAGCAGCCGGGGACTAGCGGGAGTGGAGACCCAGTACTTC. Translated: CASSRGLAGVETQYF.

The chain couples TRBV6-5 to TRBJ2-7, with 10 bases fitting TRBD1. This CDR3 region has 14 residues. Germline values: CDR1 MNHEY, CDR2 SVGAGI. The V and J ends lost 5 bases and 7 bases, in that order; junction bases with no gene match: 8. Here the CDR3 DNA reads TGTGCCAGCAGTCGCAGGGACAGGGGCCGGGAGCAGTACTTC. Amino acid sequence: CASSRRDRGREQYF.

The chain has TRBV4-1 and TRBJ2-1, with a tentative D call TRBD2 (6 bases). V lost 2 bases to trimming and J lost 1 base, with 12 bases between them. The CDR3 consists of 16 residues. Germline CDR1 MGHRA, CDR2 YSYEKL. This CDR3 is CASSQIAGRSYNEQFF. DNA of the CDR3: TGCGCCAGCAGCCAAATCGCGGGGCGATCCTACAATGAGCAGTTCTTC.

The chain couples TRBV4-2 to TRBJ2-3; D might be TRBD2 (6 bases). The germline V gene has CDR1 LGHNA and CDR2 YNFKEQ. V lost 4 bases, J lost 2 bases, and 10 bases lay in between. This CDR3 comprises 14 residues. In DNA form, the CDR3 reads TGTGCCAGCAGCCCCCTAGCGTACACAGATACGCAGTATTTT. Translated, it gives CASSPLAYTDTQYF.

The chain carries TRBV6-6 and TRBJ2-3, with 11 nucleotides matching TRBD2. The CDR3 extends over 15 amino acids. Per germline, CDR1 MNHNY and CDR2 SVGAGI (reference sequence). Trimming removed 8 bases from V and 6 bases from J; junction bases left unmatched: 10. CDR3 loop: CASQDPSGGTDTQYF. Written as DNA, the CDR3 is TGTGCCAGCCAAGATCCTAGCGGGGGGACTGATACGCAGTATTTT.

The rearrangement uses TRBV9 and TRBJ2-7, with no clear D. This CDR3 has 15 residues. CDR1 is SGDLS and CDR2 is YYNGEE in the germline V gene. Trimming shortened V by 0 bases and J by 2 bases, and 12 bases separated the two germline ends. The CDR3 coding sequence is TGTGCCAGCAGCGTAGGGCCAGGAACCCCCTACGAGCAGTACTTC. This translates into CASSVGPGTPYEQYF.

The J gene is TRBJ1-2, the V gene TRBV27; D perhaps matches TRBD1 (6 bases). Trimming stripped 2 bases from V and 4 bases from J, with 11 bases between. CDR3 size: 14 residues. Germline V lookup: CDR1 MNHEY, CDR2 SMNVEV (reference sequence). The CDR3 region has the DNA TGTGCCAGCAGTTTAAAGGGGGAAGGCTATGGCTACACCTTC. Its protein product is CASSLKGEGYGYTF.

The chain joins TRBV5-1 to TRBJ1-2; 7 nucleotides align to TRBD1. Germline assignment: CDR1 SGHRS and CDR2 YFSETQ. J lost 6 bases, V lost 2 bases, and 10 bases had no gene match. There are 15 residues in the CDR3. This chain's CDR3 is CASSLLPGQSDGYTF. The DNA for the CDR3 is TGCGCCAGCAGCTTACTACCGGGACAGTCGGATGGCTACACCTTC.

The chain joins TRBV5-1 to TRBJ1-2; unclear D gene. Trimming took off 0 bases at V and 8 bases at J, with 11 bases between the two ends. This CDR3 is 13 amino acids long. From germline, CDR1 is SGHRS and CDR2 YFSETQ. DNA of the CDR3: TGCGCCAGCAGCTTGGAGAGGGTTGGGGGCTACACCTTC. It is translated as CASSLERVGGYTF.

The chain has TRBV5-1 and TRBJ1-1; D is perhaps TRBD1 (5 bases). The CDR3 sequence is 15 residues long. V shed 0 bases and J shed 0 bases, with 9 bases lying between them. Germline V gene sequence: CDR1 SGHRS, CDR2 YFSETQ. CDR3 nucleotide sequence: TGCGCCAGCAGCTTGGGGGGAGGGGTGAACACTGAAGCTTTCTTT. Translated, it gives CASSLGGGVNTEAFF. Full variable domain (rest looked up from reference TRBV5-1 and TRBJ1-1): KAGVTQTPRYLIKTRGQQVTLSCSPISGHRSVSWYQQTPGQGLQFLFEYFSETQRNKGNFPGRFSGRQFSNSRSEMNVSTLELGDSALYLCASSLGGGVNTEAFFGQGTRLTVV.

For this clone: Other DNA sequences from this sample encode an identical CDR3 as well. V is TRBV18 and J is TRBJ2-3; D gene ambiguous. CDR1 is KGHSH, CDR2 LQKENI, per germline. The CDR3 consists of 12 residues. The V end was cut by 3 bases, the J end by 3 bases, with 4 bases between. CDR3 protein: CASSPRTDTQYF. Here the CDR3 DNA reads TGTGCCAGCTCACCGCGTACAGATACGCAGTATTTT.

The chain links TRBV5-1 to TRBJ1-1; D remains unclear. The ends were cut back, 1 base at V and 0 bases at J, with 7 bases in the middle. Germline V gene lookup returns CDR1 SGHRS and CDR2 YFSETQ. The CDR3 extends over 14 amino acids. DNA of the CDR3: TGCGCCAGCAGCTTGCGAGCCCTGAACACTGAAGCTTTCTTT. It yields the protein CASSLRALNTEAFF.

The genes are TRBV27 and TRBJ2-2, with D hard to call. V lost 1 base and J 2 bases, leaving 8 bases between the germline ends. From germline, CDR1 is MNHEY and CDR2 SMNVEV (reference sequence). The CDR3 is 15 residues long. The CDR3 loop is CASSLWWPNTGELFF. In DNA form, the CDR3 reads TGTGCCAGCAGTTTATGGTGGCCCAACACCGGGGAGCTGTTTTTT.

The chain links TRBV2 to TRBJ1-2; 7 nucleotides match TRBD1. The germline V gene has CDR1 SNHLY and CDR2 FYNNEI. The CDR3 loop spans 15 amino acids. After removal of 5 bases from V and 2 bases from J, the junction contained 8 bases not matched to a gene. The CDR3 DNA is TGTGCCAGCAGTACGGGACAGACCATCAACTATGGCTACACCTTC. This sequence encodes CASSTGQTINYGYTF. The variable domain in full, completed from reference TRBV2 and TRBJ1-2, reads EPEVTQTPSHQVTQMGQEVILRCVPISNHLYFYWYRQILGQKVEFLVSFYNNEISEKSEIFDDQFSVERPDGSNFTLKIRSTKLEDSAMYFCASSTGQTINYGYTFGSGTRLTVV.

The CDR3 nucleotides read TGTGCCAGCAGTGTCGTCCGGGGAGGGGAGCAGTACTTC. Its translation: CASSVVRGGEQYF. J is TRBJ2-7 and V is TRBV27; 7 bases are a match to TRBD2. The CDR3 runs 13 residues. Germline-derived CDR1 and CDR2 are MNHEY and SMNVEV (reference sequence). V shed 5 bases, J shed 7 bases, and the junction held 8 bases outside the gene matches.